The T cell receptor beta chain described here comes from a study of T cells in women clearing cervical HPV infection. The overall study: Control women cleared a single incident HPV16 infection within 12 months.

Of note for this clone: The CDR3 goes on 3 residues after the read ends, and that part is filled in from the germline J gene.

Trimming removed 5 bases at V and 0 bases at J, with 11 bases between. Germline V gene sequence: CDR1 SQVTM, CDR2 ANQGSEA. The CDR3 runs 14 residues. Some clones are missing from TCRdb's copy, which holds only in-frame ones; the method was immunoSEQ multiplex PCR. Its table records some 40,000 clones. The receptor was isolated from a woman aged 18 to 69 with a cervical HPV16 infection that either progressed to CIN3+ or cleared (not recorded which). The V call is TRBV29-1, the J call TRBJ1-3; D ambiguous. Sequencing input: blood buffy coat. The covered CDR3 bases are TGCAGCGTTAGGGCACATCCCTCTGGAAACACC. Protein: CSVRAHPSGNT. In full, the CDR3 is CSVRAHPSGNTIYF.